Listed below are T cell receptor beta chains from one sample, sequenced in a study of T cell responses to AZD1222 COVID-19 vaccine. The protocol was immunoSEQ multiplex PCR, while the TCRdb copy is restricted to in-frame clones and leaves out a portion. The sample carries about 110,000 clones, about 90% recorded once. The material was peripheral blood, obtained 28 days after the second AZD1222 dose. The receptors shown here come from an adult who received the AZD1222 COVID-19 vaccine. The CDR3 runs from the conserved cysteine through the conserved F or W. Fields, in order: D gene, V gene, J gene, clone size, CDR3 DNA, CDR3 protein. D genes are given only for firm matches. Not all rows give a size; the values are once, few, many and, for expanded clones, a class.

-	TRBV7-9	TRBJ1-1	-	TGTGCCAGCAGCGACCGCTTGGGGGCCACTGAAGCTTTCTTT	CASSDRLGATEAFF
-	TRBV6-5	TRBJ1-1	-	TGTGCCAGTCTACCCCATATGAACACTGAAGCTTTCTTT	CASLPHMNTEAFF
-	TRBV19	TRBJ1-2	once	TGTGCCAGTAGTATTGGTCAGGCCTATGGCTACACCTTC	CASSIGQAYGYTF
-	TRBV18	TRBJ1-1	-	TGTGCCAGCCCACCGGTGGGTTCGGGTAACACTGAAGCTTTCTTT	CASPPVGSGNTEAFF
TRBD1	TRBV5-4	TRBJ2-4	once	TGTGCCAGCAGCATACCGGGACAGGGCTCGAAAAACATTCAGTACTTC	CASSIPGQGSKNIQYF
-	TRBV27	TRBJ1-1	-	TGTGCCAGCAGTTTATCGGCAGGGATGAACACTGAAGCTTTCTTT	CASSLSAGMNTEAFF
TRBD1	TRBV28	TRBJ1-5	-	TGTGCCAGCATTCAACAGGGGACCAATCAGCCCCAGCATTTT	CASIQQGTNQPQHF
TRBD1	TRBV10-2	TRBJ1-5	-	TGCGCCAGCACCGAAGGGGGCAGCTATCAGCCCCAGCATTTT	CASTEGGSYQPQHF
-	TRBV2	TRBJ1-6	-	TGTGCCAGCCTCGTGGAGAGCTCCTATAATTCACCCCTCCACTTT	CASLVESSYNSPLHF
TRBD2	TRBV7-2	TRBJ2-1	-	TGTGCCAGCAGGGGAACTAGCGTGGGCAATGAGCAGTTCTTC	CASRGTSVGNEQFF
-	TRBV11-2	TRBJ2-1	-	TGTGCCAGCAGCTTTTATGGAAATGAGCAGTTCTTC	CASSFYGNEQFF
TRBD1	TRBV7-9	TRBJ2-1	-	TGTGCCAGCAGCCCGGGGACAGGGCAACTAGTAGGCAATGAGCAGTTCTTC	CASSPGTGQLVGNEQFF
-	TRBV12-5	TRBJ2-7	once	TGTGCTAGTGGTTTGGCGTACGGGATCTACGAGCAGTACTTC	CASGLAYGIYEQYF
TRBD1	TRBV5-1	TRBJ2-1	-	TGCGCCAGCAGCTTGAAGACAGGGGGCTCCAATGAGCAGTTCTTC	CASSLKTGGSNEQFF
TRBD2	TRBV29-1	TRBJ2-1	-	TGCAGCGTTGCGGGGGGGCGTGGGCAGTTCTTC	CSVAGGRGQFF
-	TRBV29-1	TRBJ1-2	-	TGCAGCGTTGAAACGATAGGGCTGGGTGGCTACACCTTC	CSVETIGLGGYTF
TRBD1	TRBV7-9	TRBJ2-7	-	TGTGCCAGCAGCTTGGGCCGGGACAGTGAGGAGTACTTC	CASSLGRDSEEYF
-	TRBV14	TRBJ2-7	-	TGTGCCAGCAGCCATAATGCTTTGGGGAGGGGGCGACTCTACGAGCAGTACTTC	CASSHNALGRGRLYEQYF
-	TRBV29-1	TRBJ2-1	-	TGCAGCGTTGTAAGTGTTGGAACGAGCTCCTACAATGAGCAGTTCTTC	CSVVSVGTSSYNEQFF
-	TRBV20-1	TRBJ2-5	-	TGCAGTGCTAGTGACACCTTGATAGAGACCCAGTACTTC	CSASDTLIETQYF
-	TRBV28	TRBJ1-1	-	TGTGCCAGCAGCCGGGGGGGAGAGAACACTGAAGCTTTCTTT	CASSRGGENTEAFF
-	TRBV15	TRBJ1-1	few	TGTGCCACCAGCAGGAGCCCGGGTGAAAACACTGAAGCTTTCTTT	CATSRSPGENTEAFF
-	TRBV7-9	TRBJ2-1	-	TGTGCCAGCAGCTTAATGGATGAGCAGTTCTTC	CASSLMDEQFF
TRBD1	TRBV7-9	TRBJ1-2	-	TGTGCCAGCAGCCCGGGACAGGGGGCTCACTATGGCTACACCTTC	CASSPGQGAHYGYTF
-	TRBV18	TRBJ2-7	-	TGTGCCAGCTCACTTCGGGGGGGACAGGGATATGCCGAGAACTACGAGCAGTACTTC	CASSLRGGQGYAENYEQYF
-	TRBV29-1	TRBJ1-1	once	TGCAGCGTTGAAGATCATGAGGGCCTGAACACTGAAGCTTTCTTT	CSVEDHEGLNTEAFF
TRBD1	TRBV4-1	TRBJ2-7	-	TGCGCCAGCAGCCAAGAGGGACAGGGGGTATACGAGCAGTACTTC	CASSQEGQGVYEQYF
-	TRBV7-9	TRBJ2-2	-	TGTGCCAGCAGCTTAGCGTCAAGCGTACCGAACACCGGGGAGCTGTTTTTT	CASSLASSVPNTGELFF
TRBD1	TRBV6-6	TRBJ1-5	-	TGTGCCAGCACTAAATCGACAGGGAATCAGCCCCAGCATTTT	CASTKSTGNQPQHF